One and the same sample provided the 23 T cell receptor beta chains below, sequenced in a study of control samples from healthy donors and cancer patients. Only in-frame clones appear in the TCRdb table, and some are missing; sequencing was by immunoSEQ multiplex PCR. The sample shows about 120,000 clones, 89% of them seen only once. The sample was blood. The receptors were sampled from a man in his forties or fifties in good health.

The chain is built from TRBV7-2 and TRBJ1-1; D unclear. Deletions cut 1 base from V and 1 base from J, with 10 bases between. Germline CDR1 and CDR2: SGHTA and FQGNSA. The CDR3 is 15 residues long. The CDR3 DNA reads as TGTGCCAGCAGCTTAGTAGGGCAGGCGAACACTGAAGCTTTCTTT. Encoded protein: CASSLVGQANTEAFF. The whole variable domain, filled in from reference TRBV7-2 and TRBJ1-1, reads GAGVSQSPSNKVTEKGKDVELRCDPISGHTALYWYRQSLGQGLEFLIYFQGNSAPDKSGLPSDRFSAERTGGSVSTLTIQRTQQEDSAVYLCASSLVGQANTEAFFGQGTRLTVV.

The chain uses TRBV6-5 and TRBJ2-1; no firm D call. Deletions cut 2 bases from V and 9 bases from J, with 11 bases between. Germline V gene data show CDR1 as MNHEY and CDR2 as SVGAGI. The CDR3 has 13 amino acids. CDR3: CASSYPPKFEQFF. DNA of the CDR3: TGTGCCAGCAGTTACCCCCCCAAGTTTGAGCAGTTCTTC.

The chain is built from TRBV4-1 and TRBJ2-1; 7 bases are shared with TRBD2. The CDR3 contains 16 residues. The ends lost 2 bases at V and 4 bases at J; junction bases unmatched: 8. CDR1 and CDR2 from the germline V gene are MGHRA and YSYEKL. CDR3 coding DNA: TGCGCCAGCAGCCAACCCCTAGCGGCCCTTTACAATGAGCAGTTCTTC. This encodes CASSQPLAALYNEQFF.

This clone was found once. This rearrangement joins TRBV6-5 to TRBJ2-7; 7 bases line up with TRBD2. The CDR3 is made up of 15 amino acids. The ends lost 6 bases at V and 2 bases at J; junction bases unmatched: 10. Germline lookup yields CDR1 MNHEY and CDR2 SVGAGI. The CDR3 DNA sequence: TGTGCCAGCAGCGACGGGGGGTTTGGGGCCTACGAGCAGTACTTC. It yields the protein CASSDGGFGAYEQYF.

Concerning this clone itself: The same CDR3 is also encoded by other DNA sequences in this sample. The chain uses TRBV7-8 and TRBJ1-2; D is ambiguous. This CDR3 is 13 amino acids long. Germline CDR1 reads SGHVS; CDR2 reads FQNEAQ. Trimming removed 4 bases from V and 7 bases from J, with 13 bases in between. CDR3 bases: TGTGCCAGCAGCTCGCATACATACTTTGGCTACACCTTC. It specifies CASSSHTYFGYTF.

The chain carries TRBV30 and TRBJ1-1, with 10 bases lining up with TRBD1. Germline V gene lookup returns CDR1 GTSNPN and CDR2 SVGIG (reference sequence). The CDR3 is 14 residues long. Trimming took 3 bases from V and 6 from J; bases not matched to a gene: 7. The CDR3 spells CAWSAGQGGPEAFF. As DNA, the CDR3 is TGTGCCTGGAGCGCCGGACAGGGGGGGCCTGAAGCTTTCTTT. Drawing the rest from reference TRBV30 and TRBJ1-1, the complete variable domain is SQTIHQWPATLVQPVGSPLSLECTVEGTSNPNLYWYRQAAGRGLQLLFYSVGIGQISSEVPQNLSASRPQDRQFILSSKKLLLSDSGFYLCAWSAGQGGPEAFFGQGTRLTVV.

The chain has TRBV19 and TRBJ2-3; 9 bases line up with TRBD1. The CDR3 runs 15 residues. Germline CDR1 and CDR2: LNHDA and SQIVND (reference sequence). V lost 6 bases, J lost 1 base, and 5 bases stayed unmatched. CDR3 in amino acids: CASRYRDRGTDTQYF. The CDR3 coding sequence is TGTGCCAGTAGGTATCGGGACAGGGGCACAGATACGCAGTATTTT.

The chain joins TRBV21-1 to TRBJ2-2; TRBD1 is the table's D call, not checked against the DNA. TRBV21-1 is flagged as a pseudogene. This CDR3 is built from 14 residues. As DNA, the CDR3 is TGTGCCAGCAGCAAAGTTACAGGGGCCGGGGAGCTGTTTTTT. It encodes CASSKVTGAGELFF.

J is TRBJ2-3 and V is TRBV6-5, with TRBD2 matching over 10 bases. CDR3 length: 16 residues. Germline V CDR1 and CDR2: MNHEY, SVGAGI. The junction had 2 bases not matched to a gene; V was cut back by 2 bases and J by 0 bases. The CDR3 nucleotides are TGTGCCAGCAGTTACCGACTAGCGGGTAGCACAGATACGCAGTATTTT. This encodes CASSYRLAGSTDTQYF.

The chain recombines TRBV29-1 with TRBJ1-2; TRBD1 might be the D (6 bases). This CDR3 is built from 14 residues. V shed 1 base and J shed 2 bases, with 11 bases lying between them. From germline, CDR1 is SQVTM and CDR2 ANQGSEA. DNA of the CDR3: TGCAGCGTTGAAGGACCAGGACAGAACTATGGCTACACCTTC. It yields the protein CSVEGPGQNYGYTF.

The chain joins TRBV21-1 to TRBJ1-5; whether TRBD1, the table's D call, matches the DNA was not checked. TRBV21-1 is shown as a pseudogene. The CDR3 runs to 15 residues. The CDR3 sequence: CARLGDRGVRGPQHF. The DNA of the CDR3 is TGTGCCAGACTTGGGGACAGAGGGGTTAGAGGGCCCCAGCATTTT.

The V call is TRBV6-6, the J call TRBJ2-2, with D uncertain. The CDR3 is 15 amino acids. The V end lost 1 base, the J end lost 2 bases, and 8 bases lay between the germline ends. Germline loops: CDR1 MNHNY, CDR2 SVGAGI (reference sequence). CDR3 protein: CASSYWKPNTGELFF. The CDR3 DNA follows: TGTGCCAGCAGTTACTGGAAGCCTAACACCGGGGAGCTGTTTTTT.

The chain is built from TRBV6-4 and TRBJ1-3; no definite D call. V lost 5 bases and J 4 bases, leaving 3 bases between the germline ends. This CDR3 has 11 residues. Germline CDR1 and CDR2: MRHNA and SNTAGT. The CDR3 protein is CASSRGNTIYF. The CDR3 region has the DNA TGTGCCAGCAGTCGAGGAAACACCATATATTTT.

This chain uses TRBV21-1 with TRBJ2-7. TRBV21-1 is annotated as a pseudogene. This CDR3 is built from 17 residues. The CDR3 bases are TGTGCCAGCAGCAAAGAAGGGCCCTCCTTGTGTACCTACGAGCAGTACTTC. It encodes CASSKEGPSLCTYEQYF.

The rearrangement joins TRBV3-1 (or the pseudogene TRBV3-2) to TRBJ2-2; no reliable D call. Trimming left V 4 bases short and J 1 base short, with 4 bases between. This CDR3 spans 13 amino acids. Germline V gene lookup returns CDR1 LGHDT and CDR2 YNNKEL (reference sequence). The CDR3 here is CASSLMNTGELFF. The CDR3 nucleotides read TGTGCCAGCAGCCTAATGAACACCGGGGAGCTGTTTTTT.

The rearrangement joins TRBV27 to TRBJ1-6; 8 nucleotides agree with TRBD1. This CDR3 contains 13 residues. Germline V lookup: CDR1 MNHEY, CDR2 SMNVEV (reference sequence). V was clipped by 5 bases and J by 11 bases; unmatched bases: 5. CDR3 in DNA: TGTGCCAGCAGTCAAAACAGGGGGACACCCCTCCACTTT. Protein: CASSQNRGTPLHF.

This rearrangement joins TRBV5-1 to TRBJ1-6, with TRBD1 identical over 8 bases. Germline V gene data show CDR1 as SGHRS and CDR2 as YFSETQ. This CDR3 contains 17 residues. J was trimmed by 7 bases and V by 4 bases; bases with no gene match: 13. This CDR3 reads CASSPEGQVNLNSPLHF. The CDR3 DNA reads as TGCGCCAGCAGCCCGGAGGGACAGGTTAACCTCAATTCACCCCTCCACTTT.

The chain combines TRBV2 with TRBJ2-7; D is possibly TRBD1 or TRBD2 (6 bases each). From germline, CDR1 is SNHLY and CDR2 FYNNEI. This CDR3 has 13 residues. Trimming cost V 8 bases and J 4 bases, with 15 bases left between them. Here the CDR3 DNA reads TGTGCCAGCTCCAGCACAGGGAGGTACGAGCAGTACTTC. It encodes CASSSTGRYEQYF.

The chain couples TRBV19 to TRBJ1-1, with D possibly matching TRBD1 (5 bases). Trimming shortened V by 5 bases and J by 4 bases, and 11 bases separated the two germline ends. The germline gives CDR1 LNHDA, CDR2 SQIVND (reference sequence). This CDR3 contains 13 residues. Here the CDR3 DNA reads TGTGCCAGTAGTCCCCGGGGGATCACTGAAGCTTTCTTT. Translating gives CASSPRGITEAFF.

V usage is TRBV12-5 and J usage is TRBJ1-3, with a weak D call TRBD1 (6 bases). Germline V CDR1 and CDR2: LGHNT, FRNRAP. The CDR3 covers 16 residues. With 2 bases removed from V and 3 bases from J, the gap between germline ends came to 14 bases. CDR3 coding DNA: TGTGCTAGTGGTTTGAGTTTGACGACAGGTGGAAACACCATATATTTT. This translates into CASGLSLTTGGNTIYF.

This clone was observed a few times. This chain uses TRBV25-1 with TRBJ1-6, with D unclear. The germline V gene has CDR1 MGHDK and CDR2 SYGVNS. Trimming took off 4 bases at V and 2 bases at J, with 6 bases between the two ends. CDR3 length equals 14 residues. DNA for the CDR3: TGTGCCAGCAGTGGCGGGACCTATAATTCACCCCTCCACTTT. Translating gives CASSGGTYNSPLHF.

CDR3 nucleotides: TGTGCCAGTAGGACAGGGGGCGAACAGCCCCAGCATTTT. Amino acid sequence: CASRTGGEQPQHF. This chain links TRBV19 with TRBJ1-5; 10 nucleotides align to TRBD1. Trimming removed 6 bases from V and 7 bases from J; junction bases left unmatched: 3. The CDR3 sequence is 13 residues long. Per germline, CDR1 LNHDA and CDR2 SQIVND (reference sequence).

V usage is TRBV27 and J usage is TRBJ1-1, with 7 nucleotides matching TRBD1. V was clipped by 6 bases and J by 1 base; unmatched bases: 8. Germline-derived CDR1 and CDR2 are MNHEY and SMNVEV (reference sequence). The CDR3 is 15 amino acids. In nucleotides, the CDR3 is TGTGCCAGCAGGACGACGACAGGGAAGAACACTGAAGCTTTCTTT. This gives the protein CASRTTTGKNTEAFF.